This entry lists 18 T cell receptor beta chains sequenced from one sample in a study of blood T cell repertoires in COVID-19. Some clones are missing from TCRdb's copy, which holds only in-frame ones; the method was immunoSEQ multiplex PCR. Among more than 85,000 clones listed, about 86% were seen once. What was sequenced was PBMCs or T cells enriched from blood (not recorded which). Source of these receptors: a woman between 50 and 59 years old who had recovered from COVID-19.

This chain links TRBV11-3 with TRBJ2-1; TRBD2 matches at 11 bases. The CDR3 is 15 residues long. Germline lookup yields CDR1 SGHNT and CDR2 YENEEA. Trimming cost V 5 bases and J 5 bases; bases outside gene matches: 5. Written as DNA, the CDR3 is TGTGCCAGCAGCCCCGGGACTAGCGGAGACAATGAGCAGTTCTTC. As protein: CASSPGTSGDNEQFF. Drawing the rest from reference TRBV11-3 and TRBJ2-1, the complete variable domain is EAGVVQSPRYKIIEKKQPVAFWCNPISGHNTLYWYLQNLGQGPELLIRYENEEAVDDSQLPKDRFSAERLKGVDSTLKIQPAELGDSAVYLCASSPGTSGDNEQFFGPGTRLTVL.

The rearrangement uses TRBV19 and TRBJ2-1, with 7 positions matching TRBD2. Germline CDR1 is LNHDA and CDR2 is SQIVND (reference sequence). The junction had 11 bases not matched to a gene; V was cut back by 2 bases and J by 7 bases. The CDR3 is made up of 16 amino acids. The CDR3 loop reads CASSIPHLLGGNEQFF. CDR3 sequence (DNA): TGTGCCAGTAGTATACCTCACCTGCTGGGGGGGAATGAGCAGTTCTTC.

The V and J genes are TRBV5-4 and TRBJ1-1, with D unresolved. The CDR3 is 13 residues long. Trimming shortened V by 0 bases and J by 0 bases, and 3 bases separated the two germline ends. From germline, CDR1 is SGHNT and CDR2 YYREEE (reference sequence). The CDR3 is CASSLDMNTEAFF. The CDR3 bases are TGTGCCAGCAGCTTGGATATGAACACTGAAGCTTTCTTT.

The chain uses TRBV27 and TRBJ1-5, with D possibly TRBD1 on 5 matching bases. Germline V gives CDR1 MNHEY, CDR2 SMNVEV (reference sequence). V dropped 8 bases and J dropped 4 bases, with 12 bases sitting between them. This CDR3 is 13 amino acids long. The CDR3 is CASGGYQNQPQHF. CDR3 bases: TGTGCCAGCGGGGGGTACCAAAATCAGCCCCAGCATTTT.

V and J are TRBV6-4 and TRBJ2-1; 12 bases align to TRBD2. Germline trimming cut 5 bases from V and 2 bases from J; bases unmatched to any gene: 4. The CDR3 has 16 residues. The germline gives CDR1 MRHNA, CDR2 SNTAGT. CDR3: CASSRTSGTPYNEQFF. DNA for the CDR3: TGTGCCAGCAGTAGGACTAGCGGGACCCCCTACAATGAGCAGTTCTTC.

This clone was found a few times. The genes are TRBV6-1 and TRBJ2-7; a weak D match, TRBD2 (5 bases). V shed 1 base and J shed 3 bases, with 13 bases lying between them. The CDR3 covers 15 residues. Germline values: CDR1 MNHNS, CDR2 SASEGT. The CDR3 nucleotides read TGTGCCAGCAGTGAAGTAGGTCTAGCCTTCTACGAGCAGTACTTC. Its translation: CASSEVGLAFYEQYF.

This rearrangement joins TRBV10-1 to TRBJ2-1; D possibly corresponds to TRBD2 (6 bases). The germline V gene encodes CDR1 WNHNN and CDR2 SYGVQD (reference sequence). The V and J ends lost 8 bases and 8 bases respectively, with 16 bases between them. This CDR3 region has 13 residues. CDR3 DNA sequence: TGCGCCAGCTCGGAGGGACCCGGGCATGAGCAGTTCTTC. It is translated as CASSEGPGHEQFF.

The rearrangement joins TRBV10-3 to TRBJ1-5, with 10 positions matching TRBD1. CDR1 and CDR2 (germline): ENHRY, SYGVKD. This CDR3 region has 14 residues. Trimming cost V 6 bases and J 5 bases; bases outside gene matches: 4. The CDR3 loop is CAISAGTGDQPQHF. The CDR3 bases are TGTGCCATCAGCGCCGGGACAGGGGATCAGCCCCAGCATTTT.

The CDR3 DNA sequence: TGTGCCAGCAGTGATTCTAGCGGGGGAGGCCAAGAGACCCAGTACTTC. Protein: CASSDSSGGGQETQYF. This chain joins TRBV2 and TRBJ2-5; 10 bases map to TRBD2. The V gene's germline CDR1 is SNHLY and CDR2 FYNNEI. V dropped 3 bases and J dropped 1; count of bases not matched to a gene: 5. The CDR3 runs to 16 residues. Full variable domain (rest looked up from reference TRBV2 and TRBJ2-5): EPEVTQTPSHQVTQMGQEVILRCVPISNHLYFYWYRQILGQKVEFLVSFYNNEISEKSEIFDDQFSVERPDGSNFTLKIRSTKLEDSAMYFCASSDSSGGGQETQYFGPGTRLLVL.

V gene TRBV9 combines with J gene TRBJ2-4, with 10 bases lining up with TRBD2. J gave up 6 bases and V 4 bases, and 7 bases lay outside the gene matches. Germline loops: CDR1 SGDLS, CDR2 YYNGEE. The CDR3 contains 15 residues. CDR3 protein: CASSLGLASGNIQYF. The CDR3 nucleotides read TGTGCCAGCAGCTTGGGACTAGCGTCGGGAAACATTCAGTACTTC.

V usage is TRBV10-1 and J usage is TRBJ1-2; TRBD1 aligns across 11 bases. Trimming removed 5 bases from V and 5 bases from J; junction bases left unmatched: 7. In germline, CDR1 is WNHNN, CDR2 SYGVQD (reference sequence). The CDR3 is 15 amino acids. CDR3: CASSPGQGVGYGYTF. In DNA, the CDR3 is TGCGCCAGCAGTCCGGGACAGGGGGTTGGTTATGGCTACACCTTC.

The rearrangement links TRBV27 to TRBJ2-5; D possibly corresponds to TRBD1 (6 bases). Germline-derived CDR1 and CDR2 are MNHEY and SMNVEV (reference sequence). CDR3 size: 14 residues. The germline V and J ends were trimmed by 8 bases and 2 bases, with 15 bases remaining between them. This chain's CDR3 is CASRGLGQQETQYF. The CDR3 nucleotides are TGTGCCAGCCGTGGGCTAGGACAGCAAGAGACCCAGTACTTC.

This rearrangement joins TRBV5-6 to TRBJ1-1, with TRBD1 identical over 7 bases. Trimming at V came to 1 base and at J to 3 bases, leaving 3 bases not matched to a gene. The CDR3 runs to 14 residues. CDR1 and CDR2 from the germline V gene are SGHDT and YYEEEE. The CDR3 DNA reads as TGTGCCAGCAGCTTGTGGGACAGATACACTGAAGCTTTCTTT. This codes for CASSLWDRYTEAFF. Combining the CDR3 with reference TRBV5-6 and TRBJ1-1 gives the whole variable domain DAGVTQSPTHLIKTRGQQVTLRCSPKSGHDTVSWYQQALGQGPQFIFQYYEEEERQRGNFPDRFSGHQFPNYSSELNVNALLLGDSALYLCASSLWDRYTEAFFGQGTRLTVV.

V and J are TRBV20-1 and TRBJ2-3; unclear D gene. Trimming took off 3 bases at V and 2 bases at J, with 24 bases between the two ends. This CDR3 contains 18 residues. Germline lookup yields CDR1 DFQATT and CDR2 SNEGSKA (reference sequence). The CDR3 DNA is TGCAGTGCTAGTTCCCCTCTCTCCTTCTGGCCCACCACAGATACGCAGTATTTT. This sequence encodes CSASSPLSFWPTTDTQYF.

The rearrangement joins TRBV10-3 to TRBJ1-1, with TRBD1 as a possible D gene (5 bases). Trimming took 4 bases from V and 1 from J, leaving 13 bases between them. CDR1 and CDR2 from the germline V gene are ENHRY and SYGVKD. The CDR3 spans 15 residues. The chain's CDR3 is CAISGLGGGNTEAFF. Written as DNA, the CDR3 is TGTGCCATCAGTGGCCTCGGGGGGGGGAACACTGAAGCTTTCTTT.

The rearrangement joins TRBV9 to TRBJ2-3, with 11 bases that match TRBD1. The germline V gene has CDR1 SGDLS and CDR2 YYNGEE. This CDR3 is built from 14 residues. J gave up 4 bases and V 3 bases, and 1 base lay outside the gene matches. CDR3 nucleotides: TGTGCCAGCAGCGGGGGACAGGGGGCAGATACGCAGTATTTT. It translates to CASSGGQGADTQYF.

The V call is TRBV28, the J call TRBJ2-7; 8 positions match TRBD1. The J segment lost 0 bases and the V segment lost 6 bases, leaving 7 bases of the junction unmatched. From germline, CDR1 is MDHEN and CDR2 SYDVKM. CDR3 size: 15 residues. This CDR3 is CASRAQGALSYEQYF. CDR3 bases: TGTGCCAGCAGGGCCCAGGGGGCCCTCTCCTACGAGCAGTACTTC.

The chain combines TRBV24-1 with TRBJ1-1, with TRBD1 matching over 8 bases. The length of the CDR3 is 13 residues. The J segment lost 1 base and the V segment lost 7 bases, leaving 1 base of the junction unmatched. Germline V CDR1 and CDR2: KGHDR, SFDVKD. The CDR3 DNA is TGTGCCACCAGGGGACAGGAGAACACTGAAGCTTTCTTT. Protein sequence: CATRGQENTEAFF.